The sequence of this T cell receptor (beta chain) was determined in a study of blood T cell repertoires in COVID-19. The CDR3 spans 15 residues. Germline V gene sequence: CDR1 GTSNPN, CDR2 SVGIG (reference sequence). The junction had 10 bases not matched to a gene; V was cut back by 4 bases and J by 7 bases. Seattle patients were enrolled while actively infected and followed longitudinally. Authors' data handling: The authors estimated nucleated cell counts from reference gene primer amplification. Using immunoSEQ multiplex PCR, the repertoire was profiled, and TCRdb retains in-frame clones only, with some absent. That table supplies the V and J calls and clone size; D and trimming were determined from the DNA. The sample lists 200,000 to 250,000 clones; around 80% were seen once.

The source of this sequence is a woman aged 25 to 45 with COVID-19, enrolled during active disease. The source material was peripheral blood. This chain connects TRBV30 to TRBJ1-6; TRBD1 matches at 7 bases. CDR3 loop: CAWTPLTGLNSPLHF. CDR3 sequence (DNA): TGTGCCTGGACCCCCTTGACAGGGCTGAATTCACCCCTCCACTTT.